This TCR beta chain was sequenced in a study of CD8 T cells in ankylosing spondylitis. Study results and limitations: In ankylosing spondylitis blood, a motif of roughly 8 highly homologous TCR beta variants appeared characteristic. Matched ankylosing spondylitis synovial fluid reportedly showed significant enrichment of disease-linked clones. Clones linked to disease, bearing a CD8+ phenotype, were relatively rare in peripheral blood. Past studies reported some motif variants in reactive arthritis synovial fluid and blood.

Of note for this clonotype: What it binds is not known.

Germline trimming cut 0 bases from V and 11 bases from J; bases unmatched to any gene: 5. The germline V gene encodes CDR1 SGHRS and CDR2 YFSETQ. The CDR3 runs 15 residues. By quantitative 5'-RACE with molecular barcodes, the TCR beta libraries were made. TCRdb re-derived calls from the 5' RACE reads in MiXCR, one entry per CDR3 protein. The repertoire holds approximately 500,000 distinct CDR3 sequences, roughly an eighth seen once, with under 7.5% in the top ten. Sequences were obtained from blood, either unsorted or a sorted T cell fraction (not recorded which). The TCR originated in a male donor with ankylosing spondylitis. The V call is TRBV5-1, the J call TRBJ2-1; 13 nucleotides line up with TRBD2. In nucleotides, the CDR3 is TGCGCCAGCAGCTTGGGACTAGCGGGAGGTAAAAAGCAGTTCTTC. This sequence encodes CASSLGLAGGKKQFF.